The entry below gives a single T cell receptor beta chain sequence along with its context. Its cognate antigen is unknown. This specimen comes from a study of post-analysis software for immune sequencing data. Study at large: Multiple sclerosis in the patients followed relapsing-remitting, secondary progressive and progressive-relapsing courses.

The CDR3 loop spans 16 amino acids. V dropped 5 bases and J dropped 0; count of bases not matched to a gene: 8. CDR1 and CDR2 from the germline V gene are SEHNR and FQNEAQ (reference sequence). Study-level results: Samples sharing a preparation batch grouped tightly together when assessed by F measure. Compared with controls, patients had more of about 5 TRBV segments, including TRBV5-6, TRBV5-1 and TRBV20-1.

Unique molecular identifiers were built into the TCR beta cDNA libraries. TCRdb re-derived calls from the PCR reads in MiXCR, one entry per CDR3 protein. This sample has approximately 770,000 distinct CDR3 sequences; 40% to 55% occur once, and the top ten carry roughly 4.9%. The source material was blood. The receptor was derived from a girl between 5 and 17 years old with multiple sclerosis. The chain links TRBV7-9 to TRBJ2-3; TRBD2 matches at 7 bases. CDR3 DNA sequence: TGTGCCAGCAGCCCACCTAGCGGAGGGAGCACAGATACGCAGTATTTT. Amino acids: CASSPPSGGSTDTQYF.